A single T cell receptor beta chain is shown here with its context. Its antigen is not identified. This CDR3 has 12 residues. Germline assignment: CDR1 SQVTM and CDR2 ANQGSEA. V was pared by 4 bases and J by 12 bases, with 18 bases between. These data originate in a study of cytomegalovirus exposure and HLA in healthy donors. Study conclusions and caveats: Earlier findings revealed that most TCR beta V segments proved productive either about 87% or about 30% of the time. Under in vitro conditions, a few CMV-associated chains were confirmed as specific for CMV antigens.

PCR involved 60 Vbeta and 13 Jbeta primers. TCRdb's copy holds only in-frame clones and misses some; the assay was immunoSEQ multiplex PCR. Of 80,000 or so clones listed, roughly four fifths are singletons. The donors, nominally healthy at sampling, likely had unrecorded immune exposures. The sample consisted of PBMCs. The TCR sequence derives from a middle-aged man in good health and CMV-seronegative. The chain links TRBV29-1 to TRBJ1-2; D possibly corresponds to TRBD1 (5 bases). The CDR3: CSVAASGTPDTF. CDR3 DNA sequence: TGCAGCGTTGCAGCTAGCGGGACTCCAGACACCTTC. The full variable domain, in which reference TRBV29-1 and TRBJ1-2 provide the parts outside the CDR3, is SAVISQKPSRDICQRGTSLTIQCQVDSQVTMMFWYRQQPGQSLTLIATANQGSEATYESGFVIDKFPISRPNLTFSTLTVSNMSPEDSSIYLCSVAASGTPDTFGSGTRLTVV.